This TCR beta chain emerged from a study of CD8 T cells in ankylosing spondylitis. This clonotype was seen repeatedly, ten times or more. Its antigen remains unidentified. The CDR3 length is 14 residues. Per the germline V gene, CDR1 is SGHKS and CDR2 is YYEKEE (reference sequence). Deletions cut 1 base from V and 4 bases from J, with 11 bases between. TCRdb re-derived calls from the 5' RACE reads in MiXCR, one entry per CDR3 protein. In the table there are a few hundred thousand distinct CDR3 sequences, 20% of which are singletons. Study outcomes and limitations: The study identified a TCR beta motif of under ten highly homologous variants that appeared characteristic of ankylosing spondylitis blood. Disease-linked clones bore a CD8+ phenotype, appearing relatively rarely in peripheral blood.

The V gene is TRBV5-5, the J gene TRBJ2-5, with D possibly TRBD2 on 7 matching bases. The sample taken for sequencing was blood, either unsorted or a sorted T cell fraction (not recorded which). The origin of this receptor is a male donor with ankylosing spondylitis or in good health (not recorded which). The CDR3 protein is CASSLMGGRETQYF. CDR3 DNA sequence: TGTGCCAGCAGCTTGATGGGGGGGCGAGAGACCCAGTACTTC. Full variable domain (remainder filled in from reference TRBV5-5 and TRBJ2-5): DAGVTQSPTHLIKTRGQQVTLRCSPISGHKSVSWYQQVLGQGPQFIFQYYEKEERGRGNFPDRFSARQFPNYSSELNVNALLLGDSALYLCASSLMGGRETQYFGPGTRLLVL.